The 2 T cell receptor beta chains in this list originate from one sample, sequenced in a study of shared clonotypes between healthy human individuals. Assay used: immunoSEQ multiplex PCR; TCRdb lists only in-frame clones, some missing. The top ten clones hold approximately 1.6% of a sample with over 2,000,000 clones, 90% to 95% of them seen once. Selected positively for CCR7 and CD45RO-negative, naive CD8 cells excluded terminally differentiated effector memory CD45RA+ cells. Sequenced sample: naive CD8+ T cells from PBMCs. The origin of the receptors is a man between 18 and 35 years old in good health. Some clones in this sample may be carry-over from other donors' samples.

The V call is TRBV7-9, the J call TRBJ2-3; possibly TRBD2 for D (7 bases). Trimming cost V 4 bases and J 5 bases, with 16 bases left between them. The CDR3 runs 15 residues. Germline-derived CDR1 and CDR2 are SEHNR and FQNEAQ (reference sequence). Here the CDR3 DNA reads TGTGCCAGCAGCTCGGGGGGCCCGGAGATAGATACGCAGTATTTT. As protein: CASSSGGPEIDTQYF.

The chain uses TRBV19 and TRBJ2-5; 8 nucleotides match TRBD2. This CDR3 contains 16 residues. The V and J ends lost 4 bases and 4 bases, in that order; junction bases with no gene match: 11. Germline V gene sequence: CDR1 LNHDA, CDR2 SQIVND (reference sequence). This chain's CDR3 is CASSSHPGLATETQYF. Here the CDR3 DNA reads TGTGCCAGTAGTAGTCATCCAGGACTAGCTACAGAGACCCAGTACTTC.